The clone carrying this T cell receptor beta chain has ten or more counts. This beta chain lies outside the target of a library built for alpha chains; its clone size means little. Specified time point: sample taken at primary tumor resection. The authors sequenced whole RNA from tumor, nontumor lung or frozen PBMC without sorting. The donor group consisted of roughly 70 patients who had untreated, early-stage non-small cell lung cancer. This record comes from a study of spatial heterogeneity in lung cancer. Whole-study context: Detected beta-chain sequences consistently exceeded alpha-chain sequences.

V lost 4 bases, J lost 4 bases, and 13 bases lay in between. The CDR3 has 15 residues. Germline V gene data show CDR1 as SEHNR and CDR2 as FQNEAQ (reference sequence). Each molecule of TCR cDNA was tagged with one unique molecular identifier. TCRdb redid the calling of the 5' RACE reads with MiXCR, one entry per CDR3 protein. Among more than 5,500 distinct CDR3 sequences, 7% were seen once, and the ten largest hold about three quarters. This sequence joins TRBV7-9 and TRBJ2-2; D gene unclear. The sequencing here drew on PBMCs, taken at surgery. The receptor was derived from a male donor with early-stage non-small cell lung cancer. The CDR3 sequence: CASSWAVAITGELFF. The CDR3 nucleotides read TGTGCCAGCAGCTGGGCCGTAGCAATCACCGGGGAGCTGTTTTTT. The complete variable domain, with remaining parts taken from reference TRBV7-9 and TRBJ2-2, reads DTGVSQNPRHKITKRGQNVTFRCDPISEHNRLYWYRQTLGQGPEFLTYFQNEAQLEKSRLLSDRFSAERPKGSFSTLEIQRTEQGDSAMYLCASSWAVAITGELFFGEGSRLTVL.